A single sample gave rise to the 3 T cell receptor beta chains below, sequenced in a study of blood T cells in healthy people across ages. Together with a sample-barcoded 5' primer, a J-beta primer mix was included in a second PCR lasting about 7 to 12 cycles. From the 5' RACE reads, TCRdb called clonotypes with MiXCR, one entry per CDR3 protein. The sample lists more than 1,400,000 distinct CDR3 sequences, roughly 40% occurring once. Input material: blood. These receptors were collected from a young woman in good health.

This clonotype was counted only a few times. This chain connects TRBV4-1 to TRBJ1-1; D is possibly TRBD1 (5 bases). Trimming took off 3 bases at V and 4 bases at J, with 12 bases between the two ends. CDR1 and CDR2 from the germline V gene are MGHRA and YSYEKL. CDR3 length equals 14 residues. CDR3 amino acids: CASSQGQGLTEAFF. In nucleotides, the CDR3 is TGCGCCAGCAGCCAGGGGCAGGGTCTCACTGAAGCTTTCTTT.

The J gene is TRBJ2-7, the V gene TRBV6-2 or TRBV6-3; D not resolved. The CDR3 covers 12 residues. CDR1 and CDR2 (germline): MNHEY, SVGEGT. V lost 4 bases to trimming and J lost 7 bases, with 11 bases between them. The CDR3 region is CASSLSLTEQYF. CDR3 in DNA: TGTGCCAGCAGTTTGAGCTTGACTGAGCAGTACTTC.

The chain combines TRBV6-1 with TRBJ1-2, with D possibly matching TRBD1 (5 bases). The CDR3 extends over 18 amino acids. V lost 5 bases and J lost 2, with 24 bases in between. The germline CDR1 and CDR2 sequences are MNHNS and SASEGT. The CDR3 coding sequence is TGTGCCAGCAGTCGTACCTCTCGGGGGGGTGGGCAGAACTATGGCTACACCTTC. Its protein is CASSRTSRGGGQNYGYTF.